Listed below are T cell receptor beta chains from one sample, sequenced in a study of T cells after yellow fever vaccination. MiXCR, run by TCRdb on the 5' RACE reads, gives a single entry per CDR3 protein. The sample lists about 360,000 distinct CDR3 sequences, 6% to 8% seen once, with about 15% in the top ten. The sequences come from PBMCs, collected 5 days after the yellow fever booster vaccination. Receptors originate from a man aged 25 to 40 who received the YFV17D yellow fever vaccine. The CDR3 runs from the conserved cysteine through the conserved F or W. Clone size is shown for a subset of rows, as once, few, many or a class of expanded clone.

>many|TRBV18|TRBJ2-2
CASSPRTGELFF
>few|TRBV20-1|TRBJ2-1
CSARDRLAGGAYNEQFF
>few|TRBV20-1|TRBJ2-1
CSASTRRTRTSGSYDEQFF
>NA|TRBV6-2/TRBV6-3|TRBJ2-3
CASRISDTRYF
>NA|TRBV11-1|TRBJ2-1
CASSLALTPSGNNNEQFF
>many|TRBV29-1|TRBJ2-7
CSALDVTYEQYF
>NA|TRBV4-2|TRBJ2-1
CASSQSGLLTYNEQFF
>many|TRBV9|TRBJ2-5
CASSVVGPRETQYF
>NA|TRBV19|TRBJ2-4
CASSMGLAFGVGNIQYF
>NA|TRBV5-8|TRBJ2-5
CAHLGEETQYF
>many|TRBV18|TRBJ1-5
CASSPPTGAPFRPQHF
>many|TRBV3-1|TRBJ1-5
CASSQGLGQPQHF
>NA|TRBV20-1|TRBJ1-2
CSASDNGGYTF
>NA|TRBV7-8|TRBJ2-2
CASFLRAGGPYTGELFF
>NA|TRBV3-1|TRBJ1-5
CASSQDGVQPQHF
>NA|TRBV9|TRBJ2-7
CASSVGGGNYEQYF
>many|TRBV19|TRBJ2-7
CASSTGYRNEQYF
>many|TRBV29-1|TRBJ2-1
CSVDLAGVGNEQFF